Following are 6 T cell receptor beta chains from one sample sequenced in a study of cytomegalovirus exposure and HLA in healthy donors. Amplification used 60 Vbeta primers and 13 Jbeta primers. The repertoire was sequenced with immunoSEQ multiplex PCR; TCRdb's copy has only in-frame clones and lacks some. The sample has about 210,000 clones; just under 80% are singletons. The sequenced sample was PBMCs. Receptors were obtained from a boy between 5 and 17 years old in good health and CMV-seronegative.

The rearrangement joins TRBV5-1 to TRBJ1-1; D is possibly TRBD1 (6 bases). The germline V and J ends were trimmed by 4 bases and 1 base, with 8 bases remaining between them. Germline CDR1 and CDR2: SGHRS and YFSETQ. The CDR3 spans 13 residues. CDR3 loop: CASSETGNTEAFF. CDR3 nucleotides: TGCGCCAGCAGCGAGACAGGGAACACTGAAGCTTTCTTT.

This chain connects TRBV9 to TRBJ2-1; no firm D call. The V and J ends lost 2 bases and 5 bases respectively, with 2 bases between them. Germline loops: CDR1 SGDLS, CDR2 YYNGEE. CDR3 size: 11 residues. CDR3 nucleotide sequence: TGTGCCAGCAGCGTCAACAATGAGCAGTTCTTC. It codes for CASSVNNEQFF.

The chain uses TRBV11-1 and TRBJ2-7; TRBD1 aligns across 7 bases. The J segment lost 4 bases and the V segment lost 2 bases, leaving 8 bases of the junction unmatched. The CDR3 has 15 residues. Per the germline V gene, CDR1 is SGHAT and CDR2 is FQDESV (reference sequence). In nucleotides, the CDR3 is TGTGCCAGCAGCTTATACCCGACAGGGAAGTACGAGCAGTACTTC. It translates to CASSLYPTGKYEQYF.

V usage is TRBV11-2 and J usage is TRBJ2-3, with D perhaps matching TRBD1 (7 bases). The CDR3 has 18 amino acids. Germline CDR1 and CDR2: SGHAT and FQNNGV. V was pared by 5 bases and J by 0 bases, with 21 bases between. CDR3 residues: CASSPGGSGTVSTDTQYF. The CDR3 DNA sequence: TGTGCCAGCAGCCCCGGGGGATCCGGGACAGTGAGCACAGATACGCAGTATTTT.

V is TRBV7-2 and J is TRBJ2-7, with a weak D call TRBD1 (5 bases). Per germline, CDR1 SGHTA and CDR2 FQGNSA. V dropped 5 bases and J dropped 0 bases, with 8 bases sitting between them. The CDR3 is 13 residues long. CDR3 residues: CASSLGHSYEQYF. CDR3 DNA sequence: TGTGCCAGCAGCCTAGGACACTCCTACGAGCAGTACTTC.

The chain links TRBV7-3 to TRBJ2-2; possibly TRBD1 for D (5 bases). V was clipped by 6 bases and J by 8 bases, with 16 bases between them. The length of the CDR3 is 14 residues. Per the germline V gene, CDR1 is SGHTA and CDR2 is FQGTGA. CDR3 region: CASSYRTQGGELFF. CDR3 nucleotides: TGTGCCAGCAGTTACCGGACCCAGGGTGGGGAGCTGTTTTTT.